This T cell receptor (beta chain) was identified during a study of blood T cell repertoires in COVID-19. TCRdb's copy holds only in-frame clones and misses some; the assay was immunoSEQ multiplex PCR. In the table there are a few hundred thousand clones, around 87% of which are singletons. Germline-derived CDR1 and CDR2 are LNHDA and SQIVND (reference sequence). With V trimmed by 7 bases and J by 6 bases, 9 bases remained unmatched. The CDR3 runs to 14 residues. Material for sequencing was PBMCs or T cells enriched from blood (not recorded which). The receptor was isolated from a woman aged 50 to 60 who had recovered from COVID-19. The gene calls are TRBV19 and TRBJ1-5, with 7 positions matching TRBD1. The CDR3 nucleotides are TGTGCCAGTAACTGGGACAGTGCCACTCAGCCCCAGCATTTT. This codes for CASNWDSATQPQHF.